Below are 10 T cell receptor beta chains sequenced from a single sample in a study of T cell changes during pregnancy in multiple sclerosis. Assay used: immunoSEQ multiplex PCR; TCRdb lists only in-frame clones, some missing. The data show approximately 35,000 clones, 89% seen once. The sample in question was CD4+ T cells from peripheral blood mononuclear cells, obtained after pregnancy. These receptors originate from a female donor in good health, enrolled as a control in a pregnancy study.

The chain uses TRBV7-3 and TRBJ1-2; the D is unclear. V lost 2 bases, J lost 0 bases, and 16 bases lay in between. This CDR3 contains 17 residues. Looked up from germline, CDR1 is SGHTA and CDR2 is FQGTGA. The CDR3 is CASSLSGKGRANYGYTF. CDR3 DNA sequence: TGTGCCAGCAGCTTATCGGGGAAAGGGAGAGCTAACTATGGCTACACCTTC.

The chain joins TRBV7-2 to TRBJ1-6, with 7 bases matching TRBD1. This CDR3 has 16 residues. V lost 6 bases and J lost 0; bases outside the gene matches: 5. CDR1 and CDR2 (germline): SGHTA, FQGNSA. As DNA, the CDR3 is TGTGCCAGCAGAGGGGGCAGGAGCTCCTATAATTCACCCCTCCACTTT. Its translation: CASRGGRSSYNSPLHF.

The chain employs TRBV5-8 and TRBJ1-2; D is unresolved. CDR1 is SGHTS and CDR2 is YDEGEE in the germline V gene. The CDR3 contains 13 residues. The ends were cut back, 4 bases at V and 3 bases at J, with 10 bases in the middle. The CDR3 coding sequence is TGTGCCAGCAGCCCAACTATGGACTATGGCTACACCTTC. Translated: CASSPTMDYGYTF.

The V gene is TRBV15, the J gene TRBJ2-1; no reliable D call. Trimming cost V 0 bases and J 0 bases, with 6 bases left between them. The CDR3 runs 15 residues. CDR1 and CDR2 from the germline V gene are LNHNV and YYDKDF (reference sequence). CDR3 region: CATSREAGSYNEQFF. The CDR3 nucleotides read TGTGCCACCAGCAGAGAGGCAGGCTCCTACAATGAGCAGTTCTTC.

V usage is TRBV28 and J usage is TRBJ2-7; 9 bases fit TRBD2. The germline gives CDR1 MDHEN, CDR2 SYDVKM. The CDR3 consists of 14 residues. J gave up 1 base and V 7 bases, and 5 bases lay outside the gene matches. CDR3 DNA sequence: TGTGCCAGCATAAGCGGGGGGAGTTCCTACGAGCAGTACTTC. Translating gives CASISGGSSYEQYF.

This chain links TRBV7-8 with TRBJ1-3; D unclear. Germline V gene data show CDR1 as SGHVS and CDR2 as FQNEAQ. V shed 1 base and J shed 0 bases, with 7 bases lying between them. This CDR3 is built from 15 residues. The CDR3 sequence is CASSLVGSSGNTIYF. CDR3 DNA: TGTGCCAGCAGCTTAGTTGGCAGCTCTGGAAACACCATATATTTT.

J is TRBJ2-3 and V is TRBV29-1; 8 bases fit TRBD2. The CDR3 covers 14 residues. J lost 3 bases, V lost 7 bases, and 9 bases had no gene match. The germline gives CDR1 SQVTM, CDR2 ANQGSEA. The DNA for the CDR3 is TGCAGCGGCCTGCGGGGGGTTGGGACAGATACGCAGTATTTT. Translating gives CSGLRGVGTDTQYF.

The rearrangement uses TRBV5-1 and TRBJ1-1; possibly TRBD1 for D (6 bases). V was trimmed by 2 bases and J by 3 bases, leaving 11 bases between them. The CDR3 extends over 14 amino acids. The V gene's germline CDR1 is SGHRS and CDR2 YFSETQ. The CDR3 spells CASSFGGGDTEAFF. CDR3 sequence (DNA): TGCGCCAGCAGCTTTGGGGGCGGTGACACTGAAGCTTTCTTT.

The chain is built from TRBV5-1 and TRBJ2-6; 9 bases align to TRBD1. Trimming took 3 bases from V and 1 from J; bases not matched to a gene: 8. CDR1 is SGHRS, CDR2 YFSETQ, per germline. The CDR3 totals 18 residues. Here the CDR3 reads CASSSPTGGMSGANVLTF. The CDR3 nucleotides read TGCGCCAGCAGCTCACCGACAGGGGGTATGTCTGGGGCCAACGTCCTGACTTTC.

This clone was counted once. The chain combines TRBV18 with TRBJ1-5, with a weak D call TRBD1 (6 bases). Deletions cut 3 bases from V and 1 base from J, with 22 bases between. The CDR3 covers 19 residues. In germline, CDR1 is KGHSH, CDR2 LQKENI. CDR3 nucleotides: TGTGCCAGCTCACCGCTCCACCTCAGGGGAGTGGGCAGCAATCAGCCCCAGCATTTT. Residues: CASSPLHLRGVGSNQPQHF.